These 10 T cell receptor beta chains came from one sample sequenced in a study of radiotherapy plus CTLA-4 blockade in lung cancer. The method was immunoSEQ multiplex PCR; TCRdb's version includes in-frame clones alone and lacks a portion of them. The profile shows about 54,000 clones, 65% to 85% of them singletons. The material was peripheral blood, obtained from a patient treated with radiotherapy plus ipilimumab. These receptors all come from a human donor with non-small cell lung cancer who had a partial response to radiotherapy plus ipilimumab.

This clone was counted between two and nine times. J is TRBJ1-1 and V is TRBV28; 9 nucleotides agree with TRBD1. The length of the CDR3 is 15 residues. Per the germline V gene, CDR1 is MDHEN and CDR2 is SYDVKM. J lost 4 bases, V lost 4 bases, and 7 bases had no gene match. As DNA, the CDR3 is TGTGCCAGCAGTTCTACCGGGACAGGGACCACTGAAGCTTTCTTT. It is translated as CASSSTGTGTTEAFF.

This clone was seen just once. The chain employs TRBV25-1 and TRBJ2-2, with a tentative D call TRBD2 (5 bases). The V end was cut by 3 bases, the J end by 4 bases, with 15 bases between. Germline assignment: CDR1 MGHDK and CDR2 SYGVNS. The length of the CDR3 is 16 residues. The CDR3 here is CASSDIREGGTGELFF. The CDR3 nucleotides are TGTGCCAGCAGTGATATACGTGAGGGCGGCACCGGGGAGCTGTTTTTT.

The chain recombines TRBV19 with TRBJ2-7; 9 bases are a match to TRBD1. V trimming: 6 bases; J trimming: 5 bases; junction bases outside the gene matches: 8. The CDR3 loop spans 14 amino acids. Germline CDR1 reads LNHDA; CDR2 reads SQIVND (reference sequence). The CDR3 protein is CASRTPGQGNEQYF. CDR3 sequence (DNA): TGTGCCAGTAGGACCCCGGGACAGGGAAACGAGCAGTACTTC.

The chain carries TRBV15 and TRBJ2-5; 12 bases agree with TRBD2. CDR1 LNHNV and CDR2 YYDKDF come from the germline V gene (reference sequence). J was trimmed by 3 bases and V by 5 bases; bases with no gene match: 7. The CDR3 sequence is 16 residues long. DNA of the CDR3: TGTGCCACCAGCTCTCGACTAGCGGGGGATAAAGAGACCCAGTACTTC. It is translated as CATSSRLAGDKETQYF.

In nucleotides, the CDR3 is TGTGCCAGCAGCAAAGCCGGGGACAGGGGGCGCGGAGCTTTCTTT. This translates into CASSKAGDRGRGAFF. The rearrangement uses TRBV21-1 and TRBJ1-1; the D call of TRBD1 is as the table states it, not checked on the DNA. TRBV21-1 is an annotated pseudogene. There are 15 residues in the CDR3.

For the CDR3, the DNA is TGTGCCAGCAGCTACGGCAGGGCATCGGAACAGTACTTC. Its protein is CASSYGRASEQYF. The chain joins TRBV11-2 to TRBJ2-7, with D perhaps TRBD1 (5 bases). The CDR3 is made up of 13 amino acids. The V gene lost 4 bases and the J gene lost 10 bases, with 17 bases spanning the gap. From germline, CDR1 is SGHAT and CDR2 FQNNGV. The variable domain in full, with the rest retrieved from reference TRBV11-2 and TRBJ2-7, is EAGVAQSPRYKIIEKRQSVAFWCNPISGHATLYWYQQILGQGPKLLIQFQNNGVVDDSQLPKDRFSAERLKGVDSTLKIQPAKLEDSAVYLCASSYGRASEQYFGPGTRLTVT.

The chain combines TRBV5-1 with TRBJ2-2, with TRBD2 identical over 13 bases. This CDR3 is built from 16 residues. CDR1 SGHRS and CDR2 YFSETQ come from the germline V gene. V shed 4 bases and J 3 bases; nucleotides not matched to a gene: 3. The CDR3 sequence: CASSRTSGGYTGELFF. The CDR3 coding sequence is TGCGCCAGCAGCAGGACTAGCGGGGGTTACACCGGGGAGCTGTTTTTT.

The rearrangement joins TRBV10-1 to TRBJ2-7; D remains ambiguous. The CDR3 is made up of 14 amino acids. Trimming pared 3 bases from V and 0 bases from J, leaving 9 bases between. Per the germline V gene, CDR1 is WNHNN and CDR2 is SYGVQD (reference sequence). The CDR3 here is CASSEDSSSYEQYF. Written as DNA, the CDR3 is TGCGCCAGCAGTGAAGACTCAAGCTCCTACGAGCAGTACTTC.

V is TRBV7-9 and J is TRBJ2-3; 7 bases fit TRBD1. The CDR3 loop spans 16 amino acids. V shed 5 bases, J shed 6 bases, and the junction held 14 bases outside the gene matches. In germline, CDR1 is SEHNR, CDR2 FQNEAQ (reference sequence). The CDR3, as DNA: TGTGCCAGCAGCCCCCCCGGACAGGCGACCAGGGATACGCAGTATTTT. Translation: CASSPPGQATRDTQYF.

The chain joins TRBV25-1 to TRBJ2-3; perhaps TRBD2 as D (5 bases). The germline V and J ends were trimmed by 3 bases and 8 bases, with 12 bases remaining between them. This CDR3 comprises 13 residues. Looked up from germline, CDR1 is MGHDK and CDR2 is SYGVNS. In nucleotides, the CDR3 is TGTGCCAGCAGTGATCCCGGCCGGGGTACGCAGTATTTT. Residues: CASSDPGRGTQYF.